This T cell receptor beta chain appears in the sequencing data of a study of blood T cell repertoires in COVID-19. Participants' own reports of clinical history determined their cohort assignment. Clones were read by immunoSEQ multiplex PCR, and TCRdb kept only the in-frame ones, dropping some. This sample carries approximately 150,000 clones, 75% to 85% of them seen once, and the ten largest clones take approximately 14%. The CDR3 contains 16 residues. V was pared by 4 bases and J by 4 bases, with 8 bases of the junction left unmatched. Germline loops: CDR1 SGHTA, CDR2 FQGNSA. The sequencing input was PBMCs or T cells enriched from blood (not recorded which). The rearrangement joins TRBV7-2 to TRBJ1-5; 9 bases map to TRBD1. This TCR was recovered from a man aged 50-60 years who had recovered from COVID-19. CDR3 protein: CASSSRGQGWNQPQHF. In DNA, the CDR3 is TGTGCCAGCAGCTCGAGGGGACAGGGTTGGAATCAGCCCCAGCATTTT.